Shown below are 18 T cell receptor beta chains from a single sample sequenced in a study of shared clonotypes between healthy human individuals. TCRdb's copy holds only in-frame clones and misses some; the assay was immunoSEQ multiplex PCR. The sample includes roughly 2.2 million clones, just over 90% of them seen just once. Sequencing was performed on naive CD4+ T cells from PBMCs. Subset described: CD45RA+ positively selected. All receptors come from a man younger than 30 in good health. Some clones in this sample may be carry-over from other donors' samples.

V and J are TRBV5-6 and TRBJ2-7, with D perhaps being TRBD1 or TRBD2 (5 bases each). The CDR3 runs 15 residues. V was pared by 4 bases and J by 2 bases, with 16 bases between. CDR1 is SGHDT, CDR2 YYEEEE, per germline. The chain's CDR3 is CASSPRGREPYEQYF. The CDR3, as DNA: TGTGCCAGCAGCCCTAGGGGACGCGAACCCTACGAGCAGTACTTC.

This clone was seen a few times. This rearrangement joins TRBV29-1 to TRBJ1-1; 7 bases are a match to TRBD1. Germline V lookup: CDR1 SQVTM, CDR2 ANQGSEA. With 6 bases clipped from V and 1 base from J, the junction kept 8 bases outside the gene matches. The CDR3 has 14 residues. CDR3 protein: CSVGRQGGNTEAFF. CDR3 DNA: TGCAGCGTCGGCCGACAGGGCGGGAACACTGAAGCTTTCTTT.

This sequence joins TRBV4-1 and TRBJ2-1; maybe TRBD2 (5 bases). This CDR3 is 16 amino acids long. CDR1 is MGHRA and CDR2 is YSYEKL in the germline V gene. Trimming stripped 4 bases from V and 7 bases from J, with 20 bases between. The CDR3 protein is CASSPWTGLPWNEQFF. The CDR3 DNA sequence: TGCGCCAGCAGCCCATGGACCGGACTCCCTTGGAATGAGCAGTTCTTC.

This chain joins TRBV7-9 and TRBJ2-7; D may be TRBD2 (5 bases). CDR3 size: 14 residues. CDR1 and CDR2 from the germline V gene are SEHNR and FQNEAQ (reference sequence). V was cut by 5 bases and J by 2 bases, with 13 bases left in between. The CDR3 is CASSPRAAAYEQYF. CDR3 sequence (DNA): TGTGCCAGCAGCCCAAGGGCAGCGGCCTACGAGCAGTACTTC.

This clone was detected only once. The V gene is TRBV10-3, the J gene TRBJ2-3; 7 positions agree with TRBD2. V was pared by 3 bases and J by 8 bases, with 14 bases of the junction left unmatched. Germline CDR1 and CDR2: ENHRY and SYGVKD. This CDR3 spans 16 amino acids. CDR3 in amino acids: CAISDTKRGWEGTQYF. CDR3 nucleotide sequence: TGTGCCATCAGTGATACCAAGCGGGGCTGGGAGGGTACGCAGTATTTT.

The chain recombines TRBV16 with TRBJ1-2; D remains unclear. The CDR3 runs to 14 residues. The germline CDR1 and CDR2 sequences are KGHSY and FQNENV. V gave up 4 bases and J gave up 3 bases, with 12 bases separating them. CDR3 amino acids: CASSPTNVDYGYTF. The CDR3 bases are TGTGCCAGCAGCCCCACCAATGTGGACTATGGCTACACCTTC.

The rearrangement uses TRBV29-1 and TRBJ1-2, with D maybe TRBD1 (5 bases). Looked up from germline, CDR1 is SQVTM and CDR2 is ANQGSEA. The CDR3 extends over 13 amino acids. V lost 8 bases, J lost 4 bases, and 17 bases lay in between. For the CDR3, the DNA is TGCAGCACCGAAGAGGGGTATGGCTATGGCTACACCTTC. It translates to CSTEEGYGYGYTF.

The genes are TRBV11-2 and TRBJ2-7; 15 nucleotides line up with TRBD2. Germline lookup yields CDR1 SGHAT and CDR2 FQNNGV. Trimming removed 5 bases from V and 2 bases from J; junction bases left unmatched: 4. The CDR3 runs 16 residues. The CDR3 DNA sequence: TGTGCCAGCAGCACCCGGACTAGCGGGAGGGCCTACGAGCAGTACTTC. It specifies CASSTRTSGRAYEQYF.

The chain combines TRBV18 with TRBJ2-1, with D uncertain. This CDR3 has 16 amino acids. Looked up from germline, CDR1 is KGHSH and CDR2 is LQKENI. Trimming took 7 bases from V and 10 from J, leaving 26 bases between them. CDR3 coding DNA: TGTGCCAGCTTTCCGGAACGGGTCTCCATTCCCGGGGAGCAGTTCTTC. Its protein is CASFPERVSIPGEQFF.

DNA of the CDR3: TGTGCCAGCAGGCGATTCAAAGCGGGAGCGAACACCGGGGAGCTGTTTTTT. Translated, it gives CASRRFKAGANTGELFF. The V gene is TRBV27, the J gene TRBJ2-2; TRBD2 aligns across 8 bases. V shed 6 bases, J shed 0 bases, and the junction held 9 bases outside the gene matches. CDR3 length: 17 amino acids. CDR1 and CDR2 (germline): MNHEY, SMNVEV (reference sequence).

This clone came up a few times. The rearrangement links TRBV6-1 to TRBJ2-2, with D possibly called TRBD1 or TRBD2 (5 bases each). Trimming cost V 6 bases and J 0 bases, with 11 bases left between them. CDR1 MNHNS and CDR2 SASEGT come from the germline V gene. The CDR3 is made up of 15 amino acids. The CDR3 reads CASSRGLPNTGELFF. CDR3 nucleotide sequence: TGTGCCAGCAGCCGGGGCCTTCCGAACACCGGGGAGCTGTTTTTT.

This clone was picked up one time. This sequence joins TRBV19 and TRBJ2-3; 7 nucleotides match TRBD1. V lost 5 bases to trimming and J lost 4 bases; unmatched junction nucleotides: 9. The germline gives CDR1 LNHDA, CDR2 SQIVND (reference sequence). The CDR3 is 15 amino acids. The CDR3 nucleotides read TGTGCCAGTAGTCCGCCCCACAGGGGTGCAGATACGCAGTATTTT. It yields the protein CASSPPHRGADTQYF.

V is TRBV5-1 and J is TRBJ2-3, with D hard to call. V was trimmed by 4 bases and J by 0 bases, leaving 6 bases between them. CDR1 is SGHRS, CDR2 YFSETQ, per germline. CDR3 size: 13 residues. DNA for the CDR3: TGCGCCAGCAGCGGAAAAAGCACAGATACGCAGTATTTT. As protein: CASSGKSTDTQYF.

In this sample, this clone turned up once. The CDR3 region has the DNA TGTGCCAGCAGCTCCAAGAACTCAGACAGGGTCCCTGGCTACACCTTC. Its protein product is CASSSKNSDRVPGYTF. V gene TRBV5-4 combines with J gene TRBJ1-2; 7 nucleotides line up with TRBD1. The CDR3 contains 16 residues. From germline, CDR1 is SGHNT and CDR2 YYREEE (reference sequence). The trim removed 3 bases at V and 7 bases at J, leaving 15 bases unmatched.

V and J are TRBV7-2 and TRBJ1-5; possibly TRBD1 for D (6 bases). Germline CDR1 reads SGHTA; CDR2 reads FQGNSA. The V end was cut by 1 base, the J end by 0 bases, with 13 bases between. This CDR3 has 17 residues. The CDR3 bases are TGTGCCAGCAGCTTAGGTACAGGGTACTATAGCAATCAGCCCCAGCATTTT. Amino acid sequence: CASSLGTGYYSNQPQHF.

V gene TRBV4-3 combines with J gene TRBJ2-1; D is uncertain. V dropped 0 bases and J dropped 7 bases, with 7 bases sitting between them. The CDR3 has 13 residues. In germline, CDR1 is LGHNA, CDR2 YSLEER. The DNA for the CDR3 is TGCGCCAGCAGCCAAGATATTGGAAATGAGCAGTTCTTC. Residues: CASSQDIGNEQFF.

The genes are TRBV2 and TRBJ2-1; D call uncertain. V shed 6 bases and J shed 4 bases, with 10 bases lying between them. Germline CDR1 reads SNHLY; CDR2 reads FYNNEI. The CDR3 length is 13 residues. In nucleotides, the CDR3 is TGTGCCAGCAGGCCTGACTCGTACAATGAGCAGTTCTTC. It encodes CASRPDSYNEQFF.

The chain carries TRBV10-3 and TRBJ2-1, with D possibly matching TRBD2 (5 bases). The germline V and J ends were trimmed by 0 bases and 3 bases, with 9 bases remaining between them. This CDR3 has 15 amino acids. The germline V gene encodes CDR1 ENHRY and CDR2 SYGVKD. The CDR3 loop reads CAISESASLYNEQFF. CDR3 in DNA: TGTGCCATCAGTGAGTCCGCTAGCCTCTACAATGAGCAGTTCTTC.